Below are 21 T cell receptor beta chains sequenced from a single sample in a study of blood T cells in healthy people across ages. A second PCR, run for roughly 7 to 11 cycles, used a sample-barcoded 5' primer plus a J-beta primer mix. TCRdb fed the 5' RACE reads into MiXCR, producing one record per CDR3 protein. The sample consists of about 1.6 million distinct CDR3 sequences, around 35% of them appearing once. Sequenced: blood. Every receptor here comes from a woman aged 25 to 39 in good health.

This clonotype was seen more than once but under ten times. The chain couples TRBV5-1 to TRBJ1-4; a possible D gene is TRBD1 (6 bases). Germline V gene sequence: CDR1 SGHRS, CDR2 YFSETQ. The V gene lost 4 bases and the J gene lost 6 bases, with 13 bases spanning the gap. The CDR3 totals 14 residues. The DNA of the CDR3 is TGCGCCAGCAGCCCGGGGGGGACACATGAAAAACTGTTTTTT. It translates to CASSPGGTHEKLFF.

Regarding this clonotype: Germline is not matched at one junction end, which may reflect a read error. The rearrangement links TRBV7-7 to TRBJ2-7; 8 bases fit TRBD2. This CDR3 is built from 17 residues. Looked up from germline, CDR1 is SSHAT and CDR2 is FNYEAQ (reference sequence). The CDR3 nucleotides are TGTGCCGGCAGCCCTCCTAGAGGCGGGGGGCGATCCTACGAGCAGTACTTC. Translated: CAGSPPRGGGRSYEQYF. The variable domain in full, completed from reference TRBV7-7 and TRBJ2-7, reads GAGVSQSPRYKVTKRGQDVTLRCDPISSHATLYWYQQALGQGPEFLTYFNYEAQPDKSGLPSDRFSAERPEGSISTLTIQRTEQRDSAMYRCAGSPPRGGGRSYEQYFGPGTRLTVT.

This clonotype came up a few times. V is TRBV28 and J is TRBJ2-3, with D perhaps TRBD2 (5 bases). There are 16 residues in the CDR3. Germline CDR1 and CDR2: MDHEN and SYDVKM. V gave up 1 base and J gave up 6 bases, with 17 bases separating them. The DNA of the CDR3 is TGTGCCAGCAGTTTATTTTACGGAGGAGGATCTGATACGCAGTATTTT. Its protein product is CASSLFYGGGSDTQYF. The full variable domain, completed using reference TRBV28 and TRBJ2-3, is DVKVTQSSRYLVKRTGEKVFLECVQDMDHENMFWYRQDPGLGLRLIYFSYDVKMKEKGDIPEGYSVSREKKERFSLILESASTNQTSMYLCASSLFYGGGSDTQYFGPGTRLTVL.

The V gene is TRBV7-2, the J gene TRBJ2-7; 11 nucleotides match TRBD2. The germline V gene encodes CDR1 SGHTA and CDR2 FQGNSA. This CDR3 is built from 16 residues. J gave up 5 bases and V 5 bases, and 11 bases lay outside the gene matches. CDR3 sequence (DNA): TGTGCCAGCAGCATCCCCCGGGCTAGCGGGGGGCACGAGCAGTACTTC. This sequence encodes CASSIPRASGGHEQYF. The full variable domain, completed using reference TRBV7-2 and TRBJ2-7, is GAGVSQSPSNKVTEKGKDVELRCDPISGHTALYWYRQSLGQGLEFLIYFQGNSAPDKSGLPSDRFSAERTGGSVSTLTIQRTQQEDSAVYLCASSIPRASGGHEQYFGPGTRLTVT.

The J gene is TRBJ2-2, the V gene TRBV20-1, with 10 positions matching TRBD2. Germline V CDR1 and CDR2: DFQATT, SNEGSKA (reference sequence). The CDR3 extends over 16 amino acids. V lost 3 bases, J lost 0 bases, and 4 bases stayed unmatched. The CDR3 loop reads CSARGLASPNTGELFF. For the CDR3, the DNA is TGCAGTGCTAGGGGACTAGCGTCTCCGAACACCGGGGAGCTGTTTTTT.

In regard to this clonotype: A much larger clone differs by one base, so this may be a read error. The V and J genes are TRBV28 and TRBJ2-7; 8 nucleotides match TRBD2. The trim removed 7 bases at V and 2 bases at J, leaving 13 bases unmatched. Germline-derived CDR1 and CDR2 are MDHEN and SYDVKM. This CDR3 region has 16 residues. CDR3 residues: CASTHGRGGPPYEQYF. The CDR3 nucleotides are TGTGCCAGCACCCACGGACGGGGGGGACCTCCCTACGAGCAGTACTTC.

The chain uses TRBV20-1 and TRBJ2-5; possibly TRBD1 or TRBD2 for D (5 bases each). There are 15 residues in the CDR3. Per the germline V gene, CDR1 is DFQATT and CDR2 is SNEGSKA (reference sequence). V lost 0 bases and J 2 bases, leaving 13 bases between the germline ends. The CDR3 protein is CSARESPGPQETQYF. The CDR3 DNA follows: TGCAGTGCTAGAGAGTCCCCGGGACCACAAGAGACCCAGTACTTC.

CDR3 loop: CSALSKRAIPISGYKQFF. CDR3 coding DNA: TGCAGCGCCCTCTCAAAGAGGGCAATTCCTATAAGCGGCTATAAGCAGTTCTTC. The gene calls are TRBV20-1 and TRBJ2-1; D might be TRBD2 (5 bases). Germline CDR1 DFQATT, CDR2 SNEGSKA (reference sequence). The length of the CDR3 is 18 residues.

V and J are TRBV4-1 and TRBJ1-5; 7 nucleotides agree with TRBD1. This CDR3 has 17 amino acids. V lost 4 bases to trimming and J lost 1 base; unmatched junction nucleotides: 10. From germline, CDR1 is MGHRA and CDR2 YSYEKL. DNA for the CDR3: TGCGCCAGCAGCCCCTGGGACAGCGGCGTGAGCAATCAGCCCCAGCATTTT. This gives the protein CASSPWDSGVSNQPQHF.

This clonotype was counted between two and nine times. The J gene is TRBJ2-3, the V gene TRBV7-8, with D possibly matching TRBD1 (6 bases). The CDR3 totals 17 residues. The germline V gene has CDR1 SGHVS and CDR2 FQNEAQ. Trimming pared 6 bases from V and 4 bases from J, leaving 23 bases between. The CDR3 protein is CASSEAPKRGFADTQYF. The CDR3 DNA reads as TGTGCCAGCAGTGAAGCGCCCAAGAGGGGGTTTGCAGATACGCAGTATTTT.

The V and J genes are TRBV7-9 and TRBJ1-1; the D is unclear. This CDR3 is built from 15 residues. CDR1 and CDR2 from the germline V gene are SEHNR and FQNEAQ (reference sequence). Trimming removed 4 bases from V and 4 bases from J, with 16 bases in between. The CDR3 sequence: CASSSGGGRTTEAFF. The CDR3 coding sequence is TGTGCCAGCAGCTCAGGCGGTGGACGGACCACTGAAGCTTTCTTT.

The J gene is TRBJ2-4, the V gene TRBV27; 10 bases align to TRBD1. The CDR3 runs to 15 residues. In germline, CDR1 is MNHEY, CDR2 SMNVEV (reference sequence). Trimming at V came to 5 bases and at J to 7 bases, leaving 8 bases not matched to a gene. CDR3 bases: TGTGCCAGCAGTCAGACCCCGGACAGGGGGAACATTCAGTACTTC. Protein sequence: CASSQTPDRGNIQYF.

CDR3 residues: CSVDSQGSGSYNEQFF. The CDR3 bases are TGCAGCGTTGATAGCCAGGGTAGCGGCTCCTACAATGAGCAGTTCTTC. The rearrangement uses TRBV29-1 and TRBJ2-1; possibly TRBD2 for D (6 bases). V dropped 3 bases and J dropped 0 bases, with 15 bases sitting between them. Germline V CDR1 and CDR2: SQVTM, ANQGSEA. This CDR3 region has 16 residues.

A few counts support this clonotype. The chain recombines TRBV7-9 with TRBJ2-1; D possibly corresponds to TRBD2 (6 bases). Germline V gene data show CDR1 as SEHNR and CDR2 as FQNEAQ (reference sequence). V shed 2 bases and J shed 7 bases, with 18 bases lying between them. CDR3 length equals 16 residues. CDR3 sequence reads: CASSLRKGAGGNEQFF. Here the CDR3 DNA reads TGTGCCAGCAGCTTAAGGAAGGGAGCGGGCGGGAATGAGCAGTTCTTC. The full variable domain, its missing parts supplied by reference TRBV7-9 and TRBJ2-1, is DTGVSQNPRHKITKRGQNVTFRCDPISEHNRLYWYRQTLGQGPEFLTYFQNEAQLEKSRLLSDRFSAERPKGSFSTLEIQRTEQGDSAMYLCASSLRKGAGGNEQFFGPGTRLTVL.

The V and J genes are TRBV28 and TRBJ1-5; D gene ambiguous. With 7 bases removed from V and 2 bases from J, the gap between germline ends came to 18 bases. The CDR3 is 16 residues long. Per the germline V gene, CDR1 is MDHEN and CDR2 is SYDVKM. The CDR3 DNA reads TGTGCCAGCAACCGTCGGGCCGGAAGTCGCAATCAGCCCCAGCATTTT. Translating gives CASNRRAGSRNQPQHF.

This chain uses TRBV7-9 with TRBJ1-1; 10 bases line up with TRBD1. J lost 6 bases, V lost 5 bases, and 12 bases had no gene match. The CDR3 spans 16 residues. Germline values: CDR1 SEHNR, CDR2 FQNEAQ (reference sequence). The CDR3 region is CASSQGDRGIVAEAFF. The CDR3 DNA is TGTGCCAGCAGCCAGGGGGACAGGGGTATTGTTGCTGAAGCTTTCTTT.

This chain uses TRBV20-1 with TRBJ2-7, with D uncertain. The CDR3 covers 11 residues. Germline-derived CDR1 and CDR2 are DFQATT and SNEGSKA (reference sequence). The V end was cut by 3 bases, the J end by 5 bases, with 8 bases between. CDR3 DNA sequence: TGCAGTGCTAGGTGGAGTAACGAGCAGTACTTC. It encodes CSARWSNEQYF.

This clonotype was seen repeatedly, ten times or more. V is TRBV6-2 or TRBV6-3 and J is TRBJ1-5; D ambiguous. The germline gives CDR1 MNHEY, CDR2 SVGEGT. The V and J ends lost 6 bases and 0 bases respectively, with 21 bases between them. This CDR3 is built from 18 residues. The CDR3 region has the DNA TGTGCCAGCAGCCGCCCCCGTTTGGAATCCTATAGCAATCAGCCCCAGCATTTT. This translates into CASSRPRLESYSNQPQHF.

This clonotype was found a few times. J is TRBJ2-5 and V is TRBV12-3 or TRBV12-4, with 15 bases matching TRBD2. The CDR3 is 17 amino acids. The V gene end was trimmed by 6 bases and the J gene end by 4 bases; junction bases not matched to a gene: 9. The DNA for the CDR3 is TGTGCCAGCAGCGACGGACTAGCGGGGGGGATTGGAGAGACCCAGTACTTC. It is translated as CASSDGLAGGIGETQYF.

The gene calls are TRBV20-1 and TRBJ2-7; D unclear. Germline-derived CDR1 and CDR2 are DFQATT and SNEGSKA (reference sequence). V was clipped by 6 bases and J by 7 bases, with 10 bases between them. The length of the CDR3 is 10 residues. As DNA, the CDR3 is TGCAGTGCCCCCTTTGCTGAGCAGTACTTC. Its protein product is CSAPFAEQYF.

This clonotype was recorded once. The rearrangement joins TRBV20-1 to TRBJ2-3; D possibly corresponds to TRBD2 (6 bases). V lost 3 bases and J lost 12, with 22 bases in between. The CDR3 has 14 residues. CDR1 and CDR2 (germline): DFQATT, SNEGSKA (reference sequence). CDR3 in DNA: TGCAGTGCTAGGCAGGAGGCAAACCGGGAGACCCAGTATTTT. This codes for CSARQEANRETQYF.